Listed below are T cell receptor beta chains from one sample, sequenced in a study of shared clonotypes between healthy human individuals. Method: immunoSEQ multiplex PCR; TCRdb's copy keeps in-frame clones and lacks some. The table records a few million clones, roughly nine tenths of them present only once. The sequencing sample was made of naive CD4+ T cells sorted from blood. These receptors all stem from a man aged 18 to 29 in good health. CDR3s include the opening cysteine and the closing phenylalanine or tryptophan. The D gene is left open where the match is weak. A row's size may be missing; if present it is once, few, many or a size class.

D gene: .
V gene: TRBV14
CDR3 length: 12
J gene: TRBJ2-5
clone size: .
CDR3 DNA: TGTGCCAGCAGCCGGTACCAAGAGACCCAGTACTTC
CDR3 protein: CASSRYQETQYF

D gene: .
V gene: TRBV5-1
CDR3 length: 13
J gene: TRBJ1-4
clone size: .
CDR3 DNA: TGCGCCAGCAGATCGGGAATCGATGAAAAACTGTTTTTT
CDR3 protein: CASRSGIDEKLFF

D gene: .
V gene: TRBV18
CDR3 length: 17
J gene: TRBJ2-1
clone size: .
CDR3 DNA: TGTGCCAGCTCACGAACTATCCAGGCAGGAGGCAGCGATGAGCAGTTCTTC
CDR3 protein: CASSRTIQAGGSDEQFF

D gene: .
V gene: TRBV5-4
CDR3 length: 16
J gene: TRBJ1-3
clone size: .
CDR3 DNA: TGTGCCAGCAGCCCCGGGGGGTTGGCCTCTGGAAACACCATATATTTT
CDR3 protein: CASSPGGLASGNTIYF

D gene: .
V gene: TRBV28
CDR3 length: 11
J gene: TRBJ2-1
clone size: .
CDR3 DNA: TGTGCCAGCAGTTTCGGGGGTAAGCAGTTCTTC
CDR3 protein: CASSFGGKQFF

D gene: .
V gene: TRBV5-4
CDR3 length: 14
J gene: TRBJ1-4
clone size: .
CDR3 DNA: TGTGCCAGCAGCTTGGGACCAAATAATGAAAAACTGTTTTTT
CDR3 protein: CASSLGPNNEKLFF

D gene: TRBD2
V gene: TRBV27
CDR3 length: 16
J gene: TRBJ2-1
clone size: .
CDR3 DNA: TGTGCCAGCAGTTTTTTGACTAGCGGGTCCTACAATGAGCAGTTCTTC
CDR3 protein: CASSFLTSGSYNEQFF

D gene: .
V gene: TRBV7-2
CDR3 length: 15
J gene: TRBJ2-2
clone size: .
CDR3 DNA: TGTGCCAGCAGCCCCGGTGTATACCAAACCGGGGAGCTGTTTTTT
CDR3 protein: CASSPGVYQTGELFF

D gene: .
V gene: TRBV4-1
CDR3 length: 15
J gene: TRBJ1-2
clone size: .
CDR3 DNA: TGCGCCAGCAGAGCCGACCCTGGAGGGAACTATGGCTACACCTTC
CDR3 protein: CASRADPGGNYGYTF

D gene: .
V gene: TRBV7-2
CDR3 length: 14
J gene: TRBJ2-7
clone size: .
CDR3 DNA: TGTGCCAGCAGCCCAGGCGGACAGTCCTACGAGCAGTACTTC
CDR3 protein: CASSPGGQSYEQYF

D gene: .
V gene: TRBV15
CDR3 length: 13
J gene: TRBJ1-2
clone size: few
CDR3 DNA: TGTGCCACCAGCAGAGAGGCAGGGGCTGGCTACACCTTC
CDR3 protein: CATSREAGAGYTF

D gene: .
V gene: TRBV27
CDR3 length: 13
J gene: TRBJ1-3
clone size: .
CDR3 DNA: TGTGCCAGCAGTCCGGGGGCGGGAAACACCATATATTTT
CDR3 protein: CASSPGAGNTIYF

D gene: .
V gene: TRBV6-5
CDR3 length: 14
J gene: TRBJ2-7
clone size: .
CDR3 DNA: TGTGCCAGCAGTCGGTCCACAGATTCCTACGAGCAGTACTTC
CDR3 protein: CASSRSTDSYEQYF

D gene: .
V gene: TRBV21-1
CDR3 length: 15
J gene: TRBJ2-7
clone size: once
CDR3 DNA: TGTGCCAGCAGCAAGGTGTTCCGGGATACCTACGAGCAGTACTTC
CDR3 protein: CASSKVFRDTYEQYF

D gene: TRBD2
V gene: TRBV9
CDR3 length: 15
J gene: TRBJ2-1
clone size: .
CDR3 DNA: TGTGCCAGCAGCGGTCGACTAGCGGCGAACAATGAGCAGTTCTTC
CDR3 protein: CASSGRLAANNEQFF

D gene: .
V gene: TRBV19
CDR3 length: 14
J gene: TRBJ2-3
clone size: .
CDR3 DNA: TGTGCCAGTAGCACCGTGTCGGGGCAGGATACGCAGTATTTT
CDR3 protein: CASSTVSGQDTQYF

D gene: .
V gene: TRBV19
CDR3 length: 16
J gene: TRBJ2-5
clone size: .
CDR3 DNA: TGTGCCAGTAGTCCCGGCGTACAGCTCTACCAAGAGACCCAGTACTTC
CDR3 protein: CASSPGVQLYQETQYF

D gene: TRBD1
V gene: TRBV19
CDR3 length: 15
J gene: TRBJ2-5
clone size: .
CDR3 DNA: TGTGCCAGTAGGCCTTCCGGGACAGGGTGGGAGACCCAGTACTTC
CDR3 protein: CASRPSGTGWETQYF

D gene: .
V gene: TRBV10-1
CDR3 length: 16
J gene: TRBJ2-3
clone size: .
CDR3 DNA: TGCGCCAGCAGTGAGTCACGGAAAGGGGCGGGAGATACGCAGTATTTT
CDR3 protein: CASSESRKGAGDTQYF

D gene: .
V gene: TRBV5-1
CDR3 length: 18
J gene: TRBJ2-7
clone size: .
CDR3 DNA: TGCGCCAGCAGCTTGGCAGTCTTCCGAGCGGGTAGCTCCTACGAGCAGTACTTC
CDR3 protein: CASSLAVFRAGSSYEQYF

D gene: .
V gene: TRBV4-2
CDR3 length: 21
J gene: TRBJ1-6
clone size: .
CDR3 DNA: TGTGCCAGCAGCCCCCCCCTCAGAGGTTCCACCATTTGGGATAATTTACCCTCCCTCCACTTT
CDR3 protein: CASSPPLRGSTIWDNLPSLHF

D gene: TRBD1
V gene: TRBV9
CDR3 length: 14
J gene: TRBJ2-3
clone size: .
CDR3 DNA: TGTGCCAGCAGCGTAGAGGGGGCCCAAGATACGCAGTATTTT
CDR3 protein: CASSVEGAQDTQYF

D gene: TRBD2
V gene: TRBV4-3
CDR3 length: 16
J gene: TRBJ2-5
clone size: .
CDR3 DNA: TGCGCCAGCAGCCAAGATCCAGCGGGAGAGGTTGAGACCCAGTACTTC
CDR3 protein: CASSQDPAGEVETQYF

D gene: .
V gene: TRBV19
CDR3 length: 17
J gene: TRBJ1-5
clone size: .
CDR3 DNA: TGTGCCAGTAGTATGGGGGCAGGCGGGTTCAGCAATCAGCCCCAGCATTTT
CDR3 protein: CASSMGAGGFSNQPQHF

D gene: .
V gene: TRBV23-1
CDR3 length: 16
J gene: TRBJ1-4
clone size: .
CDR3 DNA: TGCGCCAGCAGTCAGAAAGACAGACCAACTAATGAAAAACTGTTTTTT
CDR3 protein: CASSQKDRPTNEKLFF

D gene: TRBD2
V gene: TRBV10-3
CDR3 length: 15
J gene: TRBJ2-1
clone size: .
CDR3 DNA: TGTGCCATCAGTCTAGCGGGGGGAGCAAGCAATGAGCAGTTCTTC
CDR3 protein: CAISLAGGASNEQFF

D gene: .
V gene: TRBV4-1
CDR3 length: 16
J gene: TRBJ2-1
clone size: .
CDR3 DNA: TGCGCCAGCAGCCAAGATCCCCGGGGATACTACAATGAGCAGTTCTTC
CDR3 protein: CASSQDPRGYYNEQFF

D gene: TRBD1
V gene: TRBV4-2
CDR3 length: 17
J gene: TRBJ1-2
clone size: .
CDR3 DNA: TGTGCCAGCAGCCGAGGACAGGGCGGCAGGACTAACTATGGCTACACCTTC
CDR3 protein: CASSRGQGGRTNYGYTF

D gene: TRBD1
V gene: TRBV28
CDR3 length: 12
J gene: TRBJ1-1
clone size: .
CDR3 DNA: TGTGTTACGAAGGGGGCGGACACTGAAGCTTTCTTT
CDR3 protein: CVTKGADTEAFF

D gene: .
V gene: TRBV6-5
CDR3 length: 13
J gene: TRBJ1-2
clone size: .
CDR3 DNA: TGTGCCAGCAGTTACTCCACAGGGAATGGCTACACCTTC
CDR3 protein: CASSYSTGNGYTF

D gene: .
V gene: TRBV19
CDR3 length: 14
J gene: TRBJ1-5
clone size: .
CDR3 DNA: TGTGCCAGTAGCCAAGGGGGGTTAGGACAGCCCCAGCATTTT
CDR3 protein: CASSQGGLGQPQHF

D gene: TRBD1
V gene: TRBV10-3
CDR3 length: 16
J gene: TRBJ1-5
clone size: .
CDR3 DNA: TGTGCCATCAGTGAGACAGGACAGGGCGACAATCAGCCCCAGCATTTT
CDR3 protein: CAISETGQGDNQPQHF

D gene: .
V gene: TRBV5-4
CDR3 length: 17
J gene: TRBJ2-5
clone size: .
CDR3 DNA: TGTGCCAGCAGCTCTCGGTCCCCGGGACTTGGACGAGAGACCCAGTACTTC
CDR3 protein: CASSSRSPGLGRETQYF

D gene: TRBD1
V gene: TRBV18
CDR3 length: 13
J gene: TRBJ2-7
clone size: .
CDR3 DNA: TGTGCCAGCTCCGGGGACAGGGCCTACGAGCAGTACTTC
CDR3 protein: CASSGDRAYEQYF

D gene: .
V gene: TRBV7-5
CDR3 length: 17
J gene: TRBJ2-7
clone size: .
CDR3 DNA: TGTGCCAGAAGCCGCAGGGGGAACAGGGGGTCATGGTACGAGCAGTACTTC
CDR3 protein: CARSRRGNRGSWYEQYF

D gene: TRBD1
V gene: TRBV5-1
CDR3 length: 14
J gene: TRBJ2-2
clone size: .
CDR3 DNA: TGCGCCAGCAGCCTGGACAGGGCTATCGGGGAGCTGTTTTTT
CDR3 protein: CASSLDRAIGELFF

D gene: .
V gene: TRBV29-1
CDR3 length: 13
J gene: TRBJ1-1
clone size: .
CDR3 DNA: TGCAGCGTCCGCTGGCCGGTGAACACTGAAGCTTTCTTT
CDR3 protein: CSVRWPVNTEAFF

D gene: .
V gene: TRBV4-2
CDR3 length: 13
J gene: TRBJ2-3
clone size: .
CDR3 DNA: TGTGCCAGCAGCCAGACCTTGATTTATACGCAGTATTTT
CDR3 protein: CASSQTLIYTQYF

D gene: TRBD2
V gene: TRBV9
CDR3 length: 16
J gene: TRBJ2-1
clone size: .
CDR3 DNA: TGTGCCAGCAGCCCAGATAGCGGGAGGCCCTACAATGAGCAGTTCTTC
CDR3 protein: CASSPDSGRPYNEQFF

D gene: TRBD2
V gene: TRBV5-4
CDR3 length: 15
J gene: TRBJ2-7
clone size: .
CDR3 DNA: TGTGCCAGCAGCTTCCCGCTGGGACTAGCGGCCACCCTTTCCTTC
CDR3 protein: CASSFPLGLAATLSF